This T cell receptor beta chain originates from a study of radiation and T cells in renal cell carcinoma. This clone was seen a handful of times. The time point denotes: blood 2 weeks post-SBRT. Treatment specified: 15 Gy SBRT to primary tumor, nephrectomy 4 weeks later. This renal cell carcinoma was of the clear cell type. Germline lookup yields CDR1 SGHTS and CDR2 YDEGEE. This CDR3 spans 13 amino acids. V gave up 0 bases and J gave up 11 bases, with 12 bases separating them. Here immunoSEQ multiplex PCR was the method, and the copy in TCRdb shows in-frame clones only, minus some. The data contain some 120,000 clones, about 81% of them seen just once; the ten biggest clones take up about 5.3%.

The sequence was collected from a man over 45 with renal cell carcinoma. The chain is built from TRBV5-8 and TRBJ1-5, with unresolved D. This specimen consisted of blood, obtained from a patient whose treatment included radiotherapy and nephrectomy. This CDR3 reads CASSLAGGPAQHF. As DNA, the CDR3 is TGTGCCAGCAGCTTGGCGGGAGGGCCAGCCCAGCATTTT.